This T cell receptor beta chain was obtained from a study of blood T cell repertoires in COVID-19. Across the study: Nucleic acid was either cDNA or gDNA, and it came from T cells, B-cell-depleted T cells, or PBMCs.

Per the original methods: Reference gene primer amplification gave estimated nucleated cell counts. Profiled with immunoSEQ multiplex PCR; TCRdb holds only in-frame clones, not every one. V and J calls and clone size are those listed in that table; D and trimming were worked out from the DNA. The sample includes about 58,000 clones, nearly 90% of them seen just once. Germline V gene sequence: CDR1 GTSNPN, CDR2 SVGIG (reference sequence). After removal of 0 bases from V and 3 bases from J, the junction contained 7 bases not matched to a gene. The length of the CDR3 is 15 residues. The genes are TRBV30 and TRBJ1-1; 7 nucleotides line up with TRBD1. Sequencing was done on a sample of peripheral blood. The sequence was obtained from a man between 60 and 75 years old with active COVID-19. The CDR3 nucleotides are TGTGCCTGGAGTGTAGGGGGCAGGGGCTACACTGAAGCTTTCTTT. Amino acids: CAWSVGGRGYTEAFF.